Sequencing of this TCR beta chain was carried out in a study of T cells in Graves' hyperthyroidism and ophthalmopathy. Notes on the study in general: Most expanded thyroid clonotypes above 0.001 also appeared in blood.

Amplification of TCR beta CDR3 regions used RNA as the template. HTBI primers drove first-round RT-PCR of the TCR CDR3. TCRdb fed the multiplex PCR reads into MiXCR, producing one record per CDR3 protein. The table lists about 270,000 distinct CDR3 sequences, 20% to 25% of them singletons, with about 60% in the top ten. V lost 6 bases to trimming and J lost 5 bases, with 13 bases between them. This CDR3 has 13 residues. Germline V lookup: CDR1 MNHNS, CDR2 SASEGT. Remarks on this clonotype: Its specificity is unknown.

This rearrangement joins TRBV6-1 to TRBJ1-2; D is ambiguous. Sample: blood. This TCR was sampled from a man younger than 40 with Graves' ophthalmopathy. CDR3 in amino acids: CASRTTHGYGYTF. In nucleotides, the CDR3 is TGTGCCAGCAGGACGACACATGGATATGGCTACACCTTC.